What follows is one T cell receptor beta chain and its context. As processed by the authors: ImmunoSEQ supplied junction-only sequences lacking quality scores, so filtering was different. Data came from immunoSEQ multiplex PCR; TCRdb stores just in-frame clones and leaves some out. The DNA gave D and trimming, while V, J and clone size come from that table. The sample contains more than 2 million clones, more than 90% of which appear only once. These data originate in a study of shared clonotypes between healthy human individuals. The CDR3 length is 15 residues. V gave up 7 bases and J gave up 0 bases, with 15 bases separating them. Germline CDR1 SEHNR, CDR2 FQNEAQ (reference sequence).

The receptor's source is a man between 18 and 35 years old in good health. This chain connects TRBV7-9 to TRBJ1-1, with D unresolved. The sample comprised naive CD4+ T cells sorted from blood. Subset indicated: CD45RA+ positively selected. DNA for the CDR3: TGTGCCAGCATGGTGGACGGACCCATGAACACTGAAGCTTTCTTT. Its translation: CASMVDGPMNTEAFF.